These 4 T cell receptor beta chains originate from one sample sequenced in a study of T cell changes during pregnancy in multiple sclerosis. Clones were sequenced by immunoSEQ multiplex PCR, and TCRdb holds only the in-frame ones, with some missing. The sample contains 93,000 or so clones, approximately 89% of which appear only once. The sample was peripheral blood, taken before pregnancy. The receptors come from a female donor with multiple sclerosis, enrolled in a pregnancy study.

This clone was counted once. V gene TRBV29-1 combines with J gene TRBJ1-3; 7 bases are a match to TRBD1. The junction had 7 bases not matched to a gene; V was cut back by 6 bases and J by 2 bases. CDR3 length equals 14 residues. Looked up from germline, CDR1 is SQVTM and CDR2 is ANQGSEA. CDR3 amino acids: CSVGTGVPGNTIYF. The CDR3 DNA is TGCAGCGTGGGAACAGGGGTCCCTGGAAACACCATATATTTT.

The genes are TRBV6-5 and TRBJ2-7; unclear D gene. Germline-derived CDR1 and CDR2 are MNHEY and SVGAGI. The CDR3 sequence is 15 residues long. Trimming cost V 5 bases and J 2 bases, with 16 bases left between them. DNA for the CDR3: TGTGCCAGCAGTCGAACCTTGCTGAGCCCCTACGAGCAGTACTTC. Its translation is CASSRTLLSPYEQYF.

This chain links TRBV29-1 with TRBJ2-1; D ambiguous. The germline V and J ends were trimmed by 7 bases and 1 base, with 11 bases remaining between them. From germline, CDR1 is SQVTM and CDR2 ANQGSEA. The CDR3 is 13 amino acids. The CDR3, as DNA: TGCAGCGCCGACGGAGCTTCCTACAATGAGCAGTTCTTC. Translated, it gives CSADGASYNEQFF.

The chain combines TRBV5-4 with TRBJ2-7; TRBD2 aligns across 8 bases. The ends lost 3 bases at V and 2 bases at J; junction bases unmatched: 7. This CDR3 contains 15 residues. Germline CDR1 is SGHNT and CDR2 is YYREEE (reference sequence). This CDR3 is CASSSKRERTYEQYF. Written as DNA, the CDR3 is TGTGCCAGCAGCTCTAAGCGGGAGCGGACCTACGAGCAGTACTTC.